This T cell receptor (beta chain) is drawn from a study of T cell responses to AZD1222 COVID-19 vaccine. This table comes from immunoSEQ multiplex PCR, and its TCRdb copy is limited to in-frame clones, with some not included. The data hold 90,000 to 150,000 clones, with 70% to 90% observed a single time. Findings and limits, study-wide: Donors, mostly white British, included more females; clonal diversity was possibly underestimated.

CDR3 size: 15 residues. Germline values: CDR1 SGHRS, CDR2 YFSETQ. Trimming took 4 bases from V and 1 from J, leaving 11 bases between them. Remarks on this clone: Its antigen is as yet unknown.

Sequencing used peripheral blood, obtained 28 days after the second AZD1222 dose. The chain has TRBV5-1 and TRBJ1-4; D unclear. The sequence derives from an adult who received the AZD1222 COVID-19 vaccine. The CDR3 nucleotides read TGCGCCAGCAGCCTCGGTTGGGGAACTAATGAAAAACTGTTTTTT. Translating gives CASSLGWGTNEKLFF. Full variable domain (remainder filled in from reference TRBV5-1 and TRBJ1-4): KAGVTQTPRYLIKTRGQQVTLSCSPISGHRSVSWYQQTPGQGLQFLFEYFSETQRNKGNFPGRFSGRQFSNSRSEMNVSTLELGDSALYLCASSLGWGTNEKLFFGSGTQLSVL.